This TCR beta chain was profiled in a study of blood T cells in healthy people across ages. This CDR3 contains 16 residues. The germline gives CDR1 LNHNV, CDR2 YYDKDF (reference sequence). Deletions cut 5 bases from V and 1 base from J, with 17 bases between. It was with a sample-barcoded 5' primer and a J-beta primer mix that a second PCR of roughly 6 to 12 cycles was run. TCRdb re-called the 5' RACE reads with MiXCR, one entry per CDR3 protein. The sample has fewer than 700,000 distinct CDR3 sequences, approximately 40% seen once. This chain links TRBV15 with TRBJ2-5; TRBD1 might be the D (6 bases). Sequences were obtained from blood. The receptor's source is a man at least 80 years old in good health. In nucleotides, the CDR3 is TGTGCCACCAGCCGGCTCGTTACAGGGTTCCAAGAGACCCAGTACTTC. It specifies CATSRLVTGFQETQYF. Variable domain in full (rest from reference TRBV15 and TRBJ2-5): DAMVIQNPRYQVTQFGKPVTLSCSQTLNHNVMYWYQQKSSQAPKLLFHYYDKDFNNEADTPDNFQSRRPNTSFCFLDIRSPGLGDTAMYLCATSRLVTGFQETQYFGPGTRLLVL.